Sequencing of this T cell receptor (beta chain) was carried out in a study of prognosis after radiotherapy for stage I lung cancer. TCR beta CDR3 was amplified from genomic DNA by two-round multiplex PCR. Amplification in first-round PCR relied on primers specific to each TRBV and TRBJ gene. TCRdb itself ran the multiplex PCR reads through MiXCR, one entry per CDR3 protein. The table has 25,000 to 35,000 distinct CDR3 sequences, about half seen once. This CDR3 region has 12 residues. The germline V gene has CDR1 SGDLS and CDR2 YYNGEE. Trimming removed 3 bases from V and 8 bases from J, with 11 bases in between. This clonotype has a count of ten or more.

This sequence originates from a donor aged 50 or older with non-small cell lung cancer. V and J are TRBV9 and TRBJ1-2; D is undetermined. The sequences come from PBMCs, collected before or after stereotactic body radiation therapy (not recorded which). The CDR3 loop is CASSAGVGGYTF. CDR3 DNA sequence: TGTGCCAGCAGCGCTGGGGTGGGCGGCTACACCTTC.